This T cell receptor (beta chain) comes out of a study of T cell changes during pregnancy in multiple sclerosis. Clones were read by immunoSEQ multiplex PCR, and TCRdb kept only the in-frame ones, dropping some. The sample has about 36,000 clones, around 91% seen once; the top ten hold 0.4% to 0.6%. Trimming removed 0 bases at V and 8 bases at J, with 12 bases between. Germline CDR1 and CDR2: SGDLS and YYNGEE. This CDR3 spans 14 amino acids. The chain couples TRBV9 to TRBJ2-1; unclear D gene. The TCR sequence derives from a female donor in good health, enrolled as a control in a pregnancy study. The material was CD4+ T cells from peripheral blood mononuclear cells, obtained in the second trimester of pregnancy. The CDR3 DNA is TGTGCCAGCAGCGTAGCCGTACAGTCCGATGAGCAGTTCTTC. This sequence encodes CASSVAVQSDEQFF.